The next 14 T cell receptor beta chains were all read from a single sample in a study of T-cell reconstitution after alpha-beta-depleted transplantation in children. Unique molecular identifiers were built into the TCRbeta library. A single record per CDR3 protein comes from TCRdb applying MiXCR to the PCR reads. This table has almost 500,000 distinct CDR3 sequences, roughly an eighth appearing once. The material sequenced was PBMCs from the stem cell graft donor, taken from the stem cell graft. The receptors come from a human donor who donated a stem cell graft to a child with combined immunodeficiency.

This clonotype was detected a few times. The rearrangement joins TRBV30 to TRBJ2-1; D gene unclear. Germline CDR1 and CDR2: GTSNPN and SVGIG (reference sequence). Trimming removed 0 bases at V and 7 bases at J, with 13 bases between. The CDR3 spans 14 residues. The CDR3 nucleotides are TGTGCCTGGAGTGTGCCCCCTAGAACAAATGAGCAGTTCTTC. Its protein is CAWSVPPRTNEQFF.

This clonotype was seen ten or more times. The CDR3, as DNA: TGCAGTGCACTGGCGGCGGGTGAGACCCAGTACTTC. Residues: CSALAAGETQYF. V and J are TRBV20-1 and TRBJ2-5, with D maybe TRBD2 (5 bases). The ends were cut back, 6 bases at V and 5 bases at J, with 13 bases in the middle. The CDR3 length is 12 residues. CDR1 is DFQATT, CDR2 SNEGSKA, per germline (reference sequence).

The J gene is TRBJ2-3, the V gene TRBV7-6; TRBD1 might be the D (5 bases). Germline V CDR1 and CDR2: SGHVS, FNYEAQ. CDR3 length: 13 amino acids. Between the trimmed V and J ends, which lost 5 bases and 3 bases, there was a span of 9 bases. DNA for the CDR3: TGTGCCAGCAGCGGCCGACAGACAGATACGCAGTATTTT. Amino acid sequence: CASSGRQTDTQYF. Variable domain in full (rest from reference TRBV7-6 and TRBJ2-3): GAGVSQSPRYKVTKRGQDVALRCDPISGHVSLYWYRQALGQGPEFLTYFNYEAQQDKSGLPNDRFSAERPEGSISTLTIQRTEQRDSAMYRCASSGRQTDTQYFGPGTRLTVL.

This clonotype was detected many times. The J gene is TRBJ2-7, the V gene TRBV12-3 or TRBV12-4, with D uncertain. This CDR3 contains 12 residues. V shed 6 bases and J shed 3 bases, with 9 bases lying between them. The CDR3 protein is CASSLLGYEQYF. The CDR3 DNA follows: TGTGCCAGCAGCTTGTTGGGCTACGAGCAGTACTTC.

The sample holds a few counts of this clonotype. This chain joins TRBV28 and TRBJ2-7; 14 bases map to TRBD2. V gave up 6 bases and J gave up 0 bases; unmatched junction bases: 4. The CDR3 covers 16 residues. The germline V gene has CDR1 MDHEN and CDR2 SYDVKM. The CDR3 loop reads CASSSGLAGASYEQYF. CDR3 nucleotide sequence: TGTGCCAGCAGCTCGGGACTAGCGGGGGCCTCCTACGAGCAGTACTTC.

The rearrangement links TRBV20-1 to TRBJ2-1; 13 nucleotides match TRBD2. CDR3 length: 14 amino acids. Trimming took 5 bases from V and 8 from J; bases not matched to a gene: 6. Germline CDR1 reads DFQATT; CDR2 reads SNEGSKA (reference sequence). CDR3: CSALGTSGVDEQFF. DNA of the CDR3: TGCAGTGCTCTCGGGACTAGCGGGGTCGATGAGCAGTTCTTC.

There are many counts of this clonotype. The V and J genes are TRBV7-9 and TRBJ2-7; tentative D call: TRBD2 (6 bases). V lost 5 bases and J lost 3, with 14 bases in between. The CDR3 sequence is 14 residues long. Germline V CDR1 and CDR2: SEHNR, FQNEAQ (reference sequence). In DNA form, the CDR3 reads TGTGCCAGCAGCCCCTGGGGGGTTAGCTACGAGCAGTACTTC. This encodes CASSPWGVSYEQYF.

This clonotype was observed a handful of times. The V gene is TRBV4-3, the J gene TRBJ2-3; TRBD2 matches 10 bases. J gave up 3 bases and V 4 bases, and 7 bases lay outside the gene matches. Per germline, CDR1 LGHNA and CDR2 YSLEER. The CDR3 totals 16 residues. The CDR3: CASSPRAGGWTDTQYF. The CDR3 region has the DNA TGCGCCAGCAGCCCGAGAGCGGGGGGGTGGACAGATACGCAGTATTTT.

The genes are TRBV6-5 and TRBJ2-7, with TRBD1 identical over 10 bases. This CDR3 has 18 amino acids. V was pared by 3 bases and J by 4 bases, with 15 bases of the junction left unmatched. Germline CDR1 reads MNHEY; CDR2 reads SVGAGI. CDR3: CASSYGTGDSRPPYEQYF. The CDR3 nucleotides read TGTGCCAGCAGTTATGGGACAGGGGACTCCCGGCCCCCTTACGAGCAGTACTTC.

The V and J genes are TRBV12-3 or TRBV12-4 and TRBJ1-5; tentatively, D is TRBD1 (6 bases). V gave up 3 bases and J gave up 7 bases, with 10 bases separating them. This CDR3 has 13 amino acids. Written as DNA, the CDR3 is TGTGCCAGCAGTTTCGAGGGGGGACAGCCCCAGCATTTT. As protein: CASSFEGGQPQHF.

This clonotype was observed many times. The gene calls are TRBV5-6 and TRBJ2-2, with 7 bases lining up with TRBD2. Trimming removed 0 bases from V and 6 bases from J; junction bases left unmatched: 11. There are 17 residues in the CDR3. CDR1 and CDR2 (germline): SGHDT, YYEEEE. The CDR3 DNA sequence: TGTGCCAGCAGCTTGGGGGCTAGCGGTCGGTCGGCCGGGGAGCTGTTTTTT. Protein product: CASSLGASGRSAGELFF.

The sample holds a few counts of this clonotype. CDR3 loop: CASSPGTNTDTQYF. CDR3 in DNA: TGTGCCAGCAGTCCTGGGACTAACACAGATACGCAGTATTTT. This chain joins TRBV7-9 and TRBJ2-3; 7 nucleotides match TRBD2. Per the germline V gene, CDR1 is SEHNR and CDR2 is FQNEAQ (reference sequence). The ends lost 6 bases at V and 2 bases at J; junction bases unmatched: 5. This CDR3 has 14 amino acids.

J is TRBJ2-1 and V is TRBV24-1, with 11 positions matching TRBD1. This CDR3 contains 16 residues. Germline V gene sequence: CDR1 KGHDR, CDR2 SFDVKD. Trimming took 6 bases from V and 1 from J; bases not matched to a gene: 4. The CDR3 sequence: CATSPGQGGSYNEQFF. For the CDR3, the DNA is TGTGCCACCAGTCCGGGACAGGGGGGGTCCTACAATGAGCAGTTCTTC.

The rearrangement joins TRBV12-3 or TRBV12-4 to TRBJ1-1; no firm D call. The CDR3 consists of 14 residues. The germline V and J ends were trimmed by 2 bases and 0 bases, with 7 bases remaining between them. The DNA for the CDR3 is TGTGCCAGCAGTTTAAACTCAGTGAACACTGAAGCTTTCTTT. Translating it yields CASSLNSVNTEAFF.